These T cell receptor beta chains were read from a single sample in a study of T cells in Graves' hyperthyroidism and ophthalmopathy. TCRdb reprocessed the multiplex PCR reads with MiXCR, giving one entry per CDR3 protein. Altogether 550,000 to 600,000 distinct CDR3 sequences are present, over 15% being singletons, with the ten largest covering approximately 18%. Material for sequencing was blood. The receptors here all came from a woman under 30 with Graves' hyperthyroidism. Each CDR3 is given with its conserved first and last residue. A D gene is named only where the DNA matches it firmly. For some rows the clone size is stated as once, few or many, or as a class when expanded; others skip it.

length	V	J	D	size	CDR3	DNA
16	TRBV27	TRBJ2-1	TRBD2	many	CASNPLAGAPRGEQFF	TGTGCCAGCAATCCACTAGCGGGGGCCCCCCGGGGTGAGCAGTTCTTC
15	TRBV20-1	TRBJ2-7	TRBD2	few	CSAMPGLAVSYEQYF	TGCAGTGCTATGCCGGGACTAGCGGTATCCTACGAGCAGTACTTC
20	TRBV7-2	TRBJ1-6	TRBD1	few	CASSLAVGQGWFSYNSPLHF	TGTGCCAGCAGCTTAGCCGTAGGACAGGGGTGGTTCTCCTATAATTCACCCCTCCACTTT
14	TRBV15	TRBJ2-1	TRBD1	NA	CATSRDLDRDEQFF	TGTGCCACCAGCAGAGATCTTGACAGGGATGAGCAGTTCTTC
13	TRBV6-1	TRBJ2-7	NA	many	CASRVAQNYEQYF	TGTGCCAGCAGAGTCGCGCAGAACTACGAGCAGTACTTC
19	TRBV7-2	TRBJ2-5	TRBD2	NA	CASSLGSRAERGGRKTQYF	TGTGCCAGCAGCTTAGGTTCACGGGCGGAGCGGGGGGGCCGGAAGACCCAGTACTTC
16	TRBV24-1	TRBJ2-1	TRBD1	NA	CATSDPGTGSWGEQFF	TGTGCCACCAGTGATCCCGGGACAGGGAGTTGGGGTGAGCAGTTCTTC
14	TRBV2	TRBJ1-6	NA	few	CASRVTGENSPLHF	TGTGCCAGCAGAGTGACAGGAGAGAATTCACCCCTCCACTTT
14	TRBV6-1	TRBJ2-7	NA	many	CASSSSGRFYEQYF	TGTGCCAGCAGCTCCTCGGGACGGTTCTACGAGCAGTACTTC
13	TRBV6-2/TRBV6-3	TRBJ1-1	NA	many	CASSKALNTEAFF	TGTGCCAGCAGCAAGGCCCTGAACACTGAAGCTTTCTTT
15	TRBV2	TRBJ2-1	TRBD1	many	CASSDEGAGYNEQFF	TGTGCCAGCAGTGATGAGGGGGCAGGTTACAATGAGCAGTTCTTC
12	TRBV3-1	TRBJ1-1	NA	many	CASATGNTEAFF	TGTGCCAGCGCGACAGGGAACACTGAAGCTTTCTTT
14	TRBV7-2	TRBJ2-2	NA	few	CASSLGTFTGELFF	TGTGCCAGCAGCTTGGGGACTTTCACCGGGGAGCTGTTTTTT
15	TRBV7-8	TRBJ2-7	TRBD2	many	CASSSPGLAGDEQYF	TGTGCCAGCAGCTCGCCGGGACTAGCGGGAGACGAGCAGTACTTC
16	TRBV3-1	TRBJ1-2	TRBD1	many	CASSLDRGRRNYGYTF	TGTGCCAGCAGCCTGGACAGGGGGCGACGTAACTATGGCTACACCTTC
13	TRBV5-1	TRBJ1-2	TRBD1	NA	CASSLKGGEGYTF	TGCGCCAGCAGCTTGAAAGGGGGCGAGGGCTACACCTTC
14	TRBV28	TRBJ2-4	TRBD1	NA	CASSTGDRSGIQYF	TGTGCCAGCTCCACCGGGGACAGGTCCGGCATTCAGTACTTC
16	TRBV28	TRBJ2-7	NA	many	CAGQAGPRGSSYEQYF	TGTGCCGGCCAGGCGGGGCCACGGGGGAGCTCCTACGAGCAGTACTTC
13	TRBV12-3/TRBV12-4	TRBJ2-2	TRBD1	many	CAGHRGRTGELFF	TGTGCCGGACACAGGGGGCGGACCGGGGAGCTGTTTTTT
11	TRBV5-4	TRBJ2-1	NA	NA	CASSFSGVQFF	TGTGCCAGCAGCTTTAGTGGTGTCCAGTTCTTC
15	TRBV29-1	TRBJ2-7	TRBD1	many	CSVEDYGTGVYEQYF	TGCAGCGTTGAAGATTATGGGACAGGGGTCTACGAGCAGTACTTC
12	TRBV2	TRBJ2-7	NA	NA	CASFGGIYEQYF	TGTGCCAGCTTCGGGGGCATCTACGAGCAGTACTTC
14	TRBV3-1	TRBJ2-7	NA	many	CASSLSHRRGEQYF	TGTGCCAGCAGCCTCTCACATCGGAGGGGCGAGCAGTACTTC
13	TRBV7-2	TRBJ1-1	NA	NA	CASSLESETEAFF	TGTGCCAGCAGCTTAGAGTCTGAAACTGAAGCTTTCTTT
13	TRBV7-2	TRBJ2-3	TRBD2	many	CASSPGGGDTQYF	TGTGCCAGCAGTCCCGGGGGGGGAGATACGCAGTATTTT
15	TRBV19	TRBJ1-2	NA	few	CASSSILQGLSGYTF	TGTGCCAGTAGTAGCATACTACAGGGATTGAGTGGCTACACCTTC
13	TRBV30	TRBJ1-2	NA	many	CAWRAQSSYGYTF	TGTGCCTGGAGGGCACAGTCCAGCTATGGCTACACCTTC
13	TRBV12-3/TRBV12-4	TRBJ2-7	NA	NA	CASSFRDRSEQYF	TGTGCCAGCAGTTTCAGAGACCGGAGCGAGCAGTACTTC
15	TRBV6-2/TRBV6-3	TRBJ1-2	NA	NA	CASSYETANVYGYTF	TGTGCCAGCAGTTACGAGACAGCGAACGTCTATGGCTACACCTTC
17	TRBV3-1	TRBJ2-1	TRBD2	many	CASSQRLAGGPGKEQFF	TGTGCCAGCAGCCAACGACTAGCGGGAGGGCCGGGAAAGGAGCAGTTCTTC
15	TRBV7-6	TRBJ2-1	NA	many	CASSLLTMGWDEQFF	TGTGCCAGCAGCCTACTTACTATGGGGTGGGATGAGCAGTTCTTC
15	TRBV12-3/TRBV12-4	TRBJ2-1	TRBD1	few	CASNVDRGLYNEQFF	TGTGCCAGCAACGTAGACAGGGGGCTTTACAATGAGCAGTTCTTC
14	TRBV6-1	TRBJ2-7	TRBD1	few	CASSPRGQSYEQYF	TGTGCCAGCAGCCCCCGGGGACAGTCCTACGAGCAGTACTTC
13	TRBV2	TRBJ1-6	NA	many	CASSEAKSSPLHF	TGTGCCAGCAGTGAAGCGAAGAGTTCACCCCTCCACTTT
15	TRBV7-9	TRBJ2-1	TRBD2	few	CASSVGRARYNEQFF	TGTGCCAGCAGCGTAGGGAGGGCCAGGTACAATGAGCAGTTCTTC
17	TRBV5-6	TRBJ1-1	NA	NA	CASSLGDVTPMNTEAFF	TGTGCCAGCAGCCTGGGGGACGTTACCCCCATGAACACTGAAGCTTTCTTT
13	TRBV28	TRBJ2-7	NA	many	CASEGVITYEQYF	TGTGCCAGCGAGGGCGTAATTACCTACGAGCAGTACTTC
15	TRBV12-3/TRBV12-4	TRBJ1-2	NA	many	CASSFYPGQDYGYTF	TGTGCCAGCAGTTTTTATCCGGGGCAGGACTATGGCTACACCTTC
15	TRBV4-3	TRBJ2-7	TRBD1	few	CASSQATGGAYEQYF	TGCGCCAGCAGCCAAGCGACAGGGGGTGCCTACGAGCAGTACTTC
16	TRBV4-3	TRBJ2-3	TRBD2	NA	CASSQAAGASTDTQYF	TGCGCCAGCAGCCAAGCAGCGGGGGCTAGCACAGATACGCAGTATTTT
15	TRBV19	TRBJ1-2	NA	NA	CASSNWDTRVYGYTF	TGTGCCAGTAGTAACTGGGACACCAGGGTCTATGGCTACACCTTC
14	TRBV20-1	TRBJ2-7	TRBD1	many	CSARARTGVYEQYF	TGCAGTGCTAGAGCTCGGACAGGTGTCTACGAGCAGTACTTC
16	TRBV20-1	TRBJ2-3	TRBD2	NA	CSARAGLAGSTDTQYF	TGCAGTGCTAGAGCGGGACTAGCGGGGAGCACAGATACGCAGTATTTT
15	TRBV7-3	TRBJ2-5	NA	NA	CASSLLGGLKETQYF	TGTGCCAGCAGCTTACTGGGGGGCCTAAAAGAGACCCAGTACTTC
12	TRBV18	TRBJ2-5	NA	few	CASSPGAETQYF	TGTGCCAGCTCACCAGGGGCAGAGACCCAGTACTTC
15	TRBV5-1	TRBJ1-4	NA	many	CASSLEGSNRRKLFF	TGCGCCAGCAGCTTGGAAGGGAGCAACCGGCGGAAACTGTTTTTT
14	TRBV30	TRBJ2-3	NA	NA	CAWSPPPVTDTQYF	TGTGCCTGGAGCCCCCCCCCCGTGACAGATACGCAGTATTTT
12	TRBV6-2/TRBV6-3	TRBJ2-7	NA	NA	CARPGLTYEQYF	TGTGCCAGACCGGGACTGACCTACGAGCAGTACTTC
16	TRBV6-1	TRBJ2-6	TRBD2	NA	CASTLTGGAGANVLTF	TGTGCCAGCACCCTCACGGGGGGGGCTGGGGCCAACGTCCTGACTTTC
15	TRBV18	TRBJ1-4	NA	NA	CASPPARATNEKLFF	TGTGCCAGCCCACCGGCAAGAGCAACTAATGAAAAACTGTTTTTT
14	TRBV12-3/TRBV12-4	TRBJ2-7	NA	many	CASSSGPLDYEQYF	TGTGCCAGCAGTTCCGGGCCGTTAGACTACGAGCAGTACTTC
15	TRBV5-6	TRBJ2-3	NA	few	CASSLGDNLDDTQYF	TGTGCCAGCAGCTTGGGGGACAACCTAGACGATACGCAGTATTTT
17	TRBV6-1	TRBJ2-5	TRBD2	NA	CASSKIGGGGARETQYF	TGTGCCAGCAGTAAGATAGGGGGCGGGGGGGCCCGAGAGACCCAGTACTTC
14	TRBV27	TRBJ2-3	NA	many	CASTPGTRTDTQYF	TGTGCCAGCACCCCGGGGACCCGCACAGATACGCAGTATTTT
16	TRBV6-2/TRBV6-3	TRBJ2-3	TRBD2	many	CASRDSRLAGTDTQYF	TGTGCCAGCAGGGATTCAAGACTAGCGGGCACAGATACGCAGTATTTT
13	TRBV20-1	TRBJ2-1	TRBD2	many	CSAPVGSGDEQFF	TGCAGTGCTCCCGTGGGTAGCGGGGATGAGCAGTTCTTC
15	TRBV9	TRBJ2-1	TRBD1	NA	CASSVRTGGTNEQFF	TGTGCCAGCAGCGTTCGGACAGGGGGGACAAATGAGCAGTTCTTC
14	TRBV20-1	TRBJ2-7	NA	many	CSASSGSYSYEQYF	TGCAGTGCTAGTTCCGGATCCTACTCCTACGAGCAGTACTTC
13	TRBV20-1	TRBJ1-5	NA	few	CSVRTGEDQPQHF	TGCAGTGTCCGGACTGGGGAGGATCAGCCCCAGCATTTT